Below are 2 T cell receptor beta chains sequenced from a single sample in a study of early T cells in non-severe SARS-CoV-2 infection. TCRdb called the 5' RACE reads again in MiXCR, with one record for every CDR3 protein. The data hold around 30,000 distinct CDR3 sequences, with around 5% observed a single time. Sequenced input: whole blood. The origin of the receptors is an adult who was a healthcare worker with PCR-confirmed SARS-CoV-2 infection or an uninfected control (not recorded which).

This clonotype was seen many times. This rearrangement joins TRBV2 to TRBJ1-1; no clear D gene. The CDR3 consists of 16 residues. From germline, CDR1 is SNHLY and CDR2 FYNNEI. V lost 6 bases to trimming and J lost 0 bases, with 17 bases between them. The CDR3 spells CASSVRVPELNTEAFF. The CDR3 DNA follows: TGTGCCAGCAGCGTTAGGGTTCCGGAGCTGAACACTGAAGCTTTCTTT. Full variable domain (outside the CDR3, taken from reference TRBV2 and TRBJ1-1): EPEVTQTPSHQVTQMGQEVILRCVPISNHLYFYWYRQILGQKVEFLVSFYNNEISEKSEIFDDQFSVERPDGSNFTLKIRSTKLEDSAMYFCASSVRVPELNTEAFFGQGTRLTVV.

The chain uses TRBV11-2 and TRBJ2-3, with a tentative D call TRBD2 (6 bases). V gave up 6 bases and J gave up 1 base, with 8 bases separating them. The germline V gene has CDR1 SGHAT and CDR2 FQNNGV. The CDR3 has 13 amino acids. CDR3 protein: CASSSGRTDTQYF. CDR3 coding DNA: TGTGCCAGCAGTAGCGGTCGCACAGATACGCAGTATTTT.